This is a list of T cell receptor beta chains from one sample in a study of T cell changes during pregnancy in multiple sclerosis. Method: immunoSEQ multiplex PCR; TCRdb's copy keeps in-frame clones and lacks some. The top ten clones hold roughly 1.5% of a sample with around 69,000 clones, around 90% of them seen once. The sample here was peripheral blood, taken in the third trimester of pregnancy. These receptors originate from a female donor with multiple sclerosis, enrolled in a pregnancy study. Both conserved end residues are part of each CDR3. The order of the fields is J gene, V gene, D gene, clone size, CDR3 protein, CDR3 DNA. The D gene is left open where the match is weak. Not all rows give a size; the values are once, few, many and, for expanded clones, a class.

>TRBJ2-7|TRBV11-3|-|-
CASSLGENYEQYF
TGTGCCAGCAGCTTAGGAGAGAACTACGAGCAGTACTTC
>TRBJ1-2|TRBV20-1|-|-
CSVGEGYTF
TGCAGTGTTGGGGAGGGCTACACCTTC
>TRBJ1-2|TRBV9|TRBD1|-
CASSVGIGQGNSGYTF
TGTGCCAGCAGCGTAGGTATCGGACAGGGGAATAGTGGCTACACCTTC
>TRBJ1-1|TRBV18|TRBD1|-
CASSRRQGLNNAEAFF
TGTGCCAGCTCACGAAGACAGGGTCTTAATAACGCTGAAGCTTTCTTT
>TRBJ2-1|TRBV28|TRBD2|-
CASRFRLAGYNEQFF
TGTGCCAGCAGATTTCGACTAGCGGGGTACAATGAGCAGTTCTTC
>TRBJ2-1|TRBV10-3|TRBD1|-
CAIRDRGDGEQFF
TGTGCCATTCGGGACAGGGGCGACGGTGAGCAGTTCTTC
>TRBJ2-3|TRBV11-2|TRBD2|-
CASSSGLAYTDTQYF
TGTGCCAGCAGCTCCGGACTAGCGTACACAGATACGCAGTATTTT
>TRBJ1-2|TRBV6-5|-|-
CASTTGGAWYGYTF
TGTGCCAGCACCACCGGGGGGGCCTGGTATGGCTACACCTTC
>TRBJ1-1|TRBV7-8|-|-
CASSLALGLGTEAFF
TGTGCCAGCAGCTTAGCGCTAGGCCTCGGGACTGAAGCTTTCTTT
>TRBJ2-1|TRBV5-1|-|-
CASSLNYSPNEQFF
TGCGCCAGCAGCTTGAATTACAGCCCCAATGAGCAGTTCTTC
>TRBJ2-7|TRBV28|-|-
CASTPGAPEYEQYF
TGTGCCAGCACTCCAGGGGCCCCCGAGTACGAGCAGTACTTC
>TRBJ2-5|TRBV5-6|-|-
CASSFAPSEETQYF
TGTGCCAGCAGCTTCGCACCCTCGGAGGAGACCCAGTACTTC
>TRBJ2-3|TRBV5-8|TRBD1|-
CASSLRTGISTDTQYF
TGTGCCAGCAGCTTGAGGACAGGGATTAGCACAGATACGCAGTATTTT
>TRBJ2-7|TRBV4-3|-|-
CASSQVQGYEQYF
TGCGCCAGCAGCCAGGTTCAGGGTTACGAGCAGTACTTC
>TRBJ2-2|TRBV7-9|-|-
CASSPWGRNTGELFF
TGTGCCAGCAGCCCCTGGGGCAGGAACACCGGGGAGCTGTTTTTT
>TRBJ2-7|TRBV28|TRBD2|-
CASHPSGGGYEQYF
TGTGCCAGCCACCCTAGCGGGGGGGGGTACGAGCAGTACTTC
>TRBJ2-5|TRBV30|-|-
CAWSVTARETQYF
TGTGCCTGGAGTGTAACAGCCCGGGAGACCCAGTACTTC
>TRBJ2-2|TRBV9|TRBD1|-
CASSVPGQGNTGELFF
TGTGCCAGCAGCGTTCCGGGACAGGGGAACACCGGGGAGCTGTTTTTT
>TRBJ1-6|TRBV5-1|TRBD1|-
CASSWTGGNSPLHF
TGCGCCAGCAGCTGGACAGGAGGGAATTCACCCCTCCACTTT
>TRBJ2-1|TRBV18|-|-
CASSPKIEVEQFF
TGTGCCAGCTCACCGAAAATAGAGGTCGAGCAGTTCTTC
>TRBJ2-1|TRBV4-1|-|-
CASSQPTQIPYNEQFF
TGCGCCAGCAGCCAACCCACACAGATCCCCTACAATGAGCAGTTCTTC
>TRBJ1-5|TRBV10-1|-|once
CASSESRGTEGNQPQHF
TGCGCCAGCAGTGAGTCGCGGGGCACGGAAGGCAATCAGCCCCAGCATTTT
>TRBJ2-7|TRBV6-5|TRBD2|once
CASRAGGGYEQYF
TGTGCCAGCAGAGCGGGGGGGGGATACGAGCAGTACTTC
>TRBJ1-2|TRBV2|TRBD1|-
CASSLGQGWGYTF
TGTGCCAGCAGCCTCGGACAGGGGTGGGGCTACACCTTC
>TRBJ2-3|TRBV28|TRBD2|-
CASSSPLGLAGYTQYF
TGTGCCAGCAGTTCCCCCTTGGGGCTAGCGGGGTATACGCAGTATTTT
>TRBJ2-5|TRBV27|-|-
CASSLYGRQETQYF
TGTGCCAGCAGTTTATATGGCAGACAAGAGACCCAGTACTTC
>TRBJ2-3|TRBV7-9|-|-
CASSLSSTDTQYF
TGTGCCAGCAGCTTAAGCAGCACAGATACGCAGTATTTT
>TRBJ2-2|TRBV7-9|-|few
CASSFGAGELFF
TGTGCCAGCAGCTTCGGTGCGGGGGAGCTGTTTTTT
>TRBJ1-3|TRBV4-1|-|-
CASRPLASGNTIYF
TGCGCCAGCCGCCCACTTGCCTCTGGAAACACCATATATTTT
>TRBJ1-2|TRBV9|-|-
CASSTRRELKGYTF
TGTGCCAGCAGCACCCGGAGGGAACTTAAGGGCTACACCTTC
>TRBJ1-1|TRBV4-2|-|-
CASSQQRGTEAFF
TGTGCCAGCAGCCAACAAAGGGGGACTGAAGCTTTCTTT
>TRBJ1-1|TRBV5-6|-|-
CASSPLGQSLNTEAFF
TGTGCCAGCAGCCCACTCGGACAGTCCCTCAACACTGAAGCTTTCTTT
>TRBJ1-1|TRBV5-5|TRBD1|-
CASSYGQGEAFF
TGTGCCAGCAGCTATGGACAGGGCGAAGCTTTCTTT
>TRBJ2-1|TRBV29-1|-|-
CSVGLTSYYNEQFF
TGCAGCGTTGGACTCACCTCCTACTACAATGAGCAGTTCTTC
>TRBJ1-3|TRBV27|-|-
CASSWGGGNTIYF
TGTGCCAGCAGTTGGGGAGGCGGAAACACCATATATTTT
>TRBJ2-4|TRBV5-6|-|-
CASSGDRGIQNIQYF
TGTGCCAGCAGCGGAGATAGGGGCATTCAAAACATTCAGTACTTC
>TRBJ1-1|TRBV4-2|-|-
CASSQVRQENTEAFF
TGTGCCAGCAGCCAAGTAAGACAGGAGAACACTGAAGCTTTCTTT
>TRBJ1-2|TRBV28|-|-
CASSLGRYATNGYTF
TGTGCCAGCAGTTTAGGTCGGTACGCTACGAATGGCTACACCTTC
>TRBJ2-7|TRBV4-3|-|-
CASSQESGGGWYEQYF
TGCGCCAGCAGCCAAGAGTCCGGAGGAGGATGGTACGAGCAGTACTTC
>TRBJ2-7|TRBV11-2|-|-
CASSFPDYEQYF
TGTGCCAGCAGCTTTCCAGATTACGAGCAGTACTTC
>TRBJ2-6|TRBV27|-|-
CASSFYGANVLTF
TGTGCCAGCAGTTTCTATGGGGCCAACGTCCTGACTTTC
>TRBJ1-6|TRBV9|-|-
CASSVAPGFGSPLHF
TGTGCCAGCAGCGTAGCGCCGGGATTCGGGTCACCCCTCCACTTT
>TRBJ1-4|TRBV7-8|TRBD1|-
CASSLALEGQGREKLFF
TGTGCCAGCAGCTTAGCGCTAGAGGGACAGGGTAGAGAAAAACTGTTTTTT
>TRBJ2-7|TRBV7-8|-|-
CASSLGGSAYEQYF
TGTGCCAGCAGCTTAGGCGGTAGCGCCTACGAGCAGTACTTC
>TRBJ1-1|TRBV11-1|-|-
CASSLRWAMNTEAFF
TGTGCCAGCAGCTTACGGTGGGCGATGAACACTGAAGCTTTCTTT
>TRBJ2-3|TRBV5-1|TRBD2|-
CASSFLPSGGAEDTQYF
TGCGCCAGCAGCTTCCTTCCTAGCGGGGGGGCGGAAGATACGCAGTATTTT
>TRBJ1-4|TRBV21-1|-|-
CATSPSVHEKLFF
TGTGCCACCAGCCCCTCAGTGCATGAAAAACTGTTTTTT
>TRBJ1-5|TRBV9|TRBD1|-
CASSGTGEQPQHF
TGTGCCAGCAGCGGGACAGGGGAACAGCCCCAGCATTTT
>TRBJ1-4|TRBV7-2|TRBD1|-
CASSYQTGDREKLFF
TGTGCCAGCAGCTACCAGACAGGGGACCGCGAAAAACTGTTTTTT
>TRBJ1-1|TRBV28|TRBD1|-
CAVRPGGVDNGEAFF
TGTGCCGTCAGGCCAGGGGGCGTCGATAACGGTGAAGCTTTCTTT
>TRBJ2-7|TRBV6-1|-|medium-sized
CASSLSGEQYF
TGTGCCAGCAGTCTGAGCGGCGAGCAGTACTTC
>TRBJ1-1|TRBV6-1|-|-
CASSEFGGEGTEAFF
TGTGCCAGCAGTGAATTCGGGGGAGAGGGCACTGAAGCTTTCTTT
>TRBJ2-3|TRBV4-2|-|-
CASSQGTGGGTDTQYF
TGTGCCAGCAGCCAAGGAACTGGGGGCGGCACAGATACGCAGTATTTT
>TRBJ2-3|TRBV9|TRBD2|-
CASSASGSTDTQYF
TGTGCCAGCAGCGCTAGCGGTAGCACAGATACGCAGTATTTT
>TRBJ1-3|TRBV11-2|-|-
CASSRGGVSSPAGNTIYF
TGTGCCAGCAGCAGGGGGGGGGTATCATCTCCGGCTGGAAACACCATATATTTT
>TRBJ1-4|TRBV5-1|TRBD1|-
CASSLIGTGNEKLFF
TGCGCCAGCAGCTTGATTGGGACAGGGAATGAAAAACTGTTTTTT
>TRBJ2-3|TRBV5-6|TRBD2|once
CASSLGLAGGDTQYF
TGTGCCAGCAGCTTGGGGTTAGCGGGGGGTGATACGCAGTATTTT